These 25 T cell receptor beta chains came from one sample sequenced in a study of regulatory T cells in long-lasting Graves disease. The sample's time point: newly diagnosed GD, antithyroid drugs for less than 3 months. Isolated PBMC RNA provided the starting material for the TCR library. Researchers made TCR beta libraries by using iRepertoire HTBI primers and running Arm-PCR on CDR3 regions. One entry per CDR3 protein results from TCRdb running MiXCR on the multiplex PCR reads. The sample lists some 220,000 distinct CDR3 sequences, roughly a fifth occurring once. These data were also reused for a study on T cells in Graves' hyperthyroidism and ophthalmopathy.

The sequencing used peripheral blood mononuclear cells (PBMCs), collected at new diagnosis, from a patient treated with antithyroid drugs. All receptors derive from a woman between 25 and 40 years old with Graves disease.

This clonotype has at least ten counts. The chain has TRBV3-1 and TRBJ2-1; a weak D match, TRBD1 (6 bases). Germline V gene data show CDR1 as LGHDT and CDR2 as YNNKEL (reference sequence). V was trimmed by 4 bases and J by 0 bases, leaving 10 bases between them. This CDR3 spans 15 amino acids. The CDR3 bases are TGTGCCAGCAGCCTAGAAGGGGGCTCCTACAATGAGCAGTTCTTC. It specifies CASSLEGGSYNEQFF.

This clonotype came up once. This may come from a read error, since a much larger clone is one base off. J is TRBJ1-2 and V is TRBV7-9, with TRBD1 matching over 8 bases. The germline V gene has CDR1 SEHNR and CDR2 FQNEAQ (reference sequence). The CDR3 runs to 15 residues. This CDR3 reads CVSSAGSTGGYGYTF. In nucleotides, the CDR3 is TGTGTCAGCAGCGCAGGCTCCACAGGGGGCTATGGCTACACCTTC.

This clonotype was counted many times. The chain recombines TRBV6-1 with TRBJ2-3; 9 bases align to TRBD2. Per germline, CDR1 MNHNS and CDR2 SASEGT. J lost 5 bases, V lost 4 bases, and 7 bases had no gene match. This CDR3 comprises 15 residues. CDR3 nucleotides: TGTGCCAGCAGTGGAGGCGGGGGGGGAGGAGATACGCAGTATTTT. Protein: CASSGGGGGGDTQYF.

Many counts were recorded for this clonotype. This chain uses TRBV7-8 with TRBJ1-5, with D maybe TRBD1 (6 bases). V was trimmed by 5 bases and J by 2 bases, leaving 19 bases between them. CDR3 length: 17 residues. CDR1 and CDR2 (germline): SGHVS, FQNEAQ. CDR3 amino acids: CASSQRRLGGRNQPQHF. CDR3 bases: TGTGCCAGCAGCCAGCGACGATTGGGGGGGCGCAATCAGCCCCAGCATTTT.

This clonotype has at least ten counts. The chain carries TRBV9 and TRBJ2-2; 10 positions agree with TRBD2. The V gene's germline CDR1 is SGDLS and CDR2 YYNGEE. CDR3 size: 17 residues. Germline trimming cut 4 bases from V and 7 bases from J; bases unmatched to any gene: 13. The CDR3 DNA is TGTGCCAGCAGCCCCCTAAGCGGGGGGGCCTATGGCGGGGAGCTGTTTTTT. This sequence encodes CASSPLSGGAYGGELFF.

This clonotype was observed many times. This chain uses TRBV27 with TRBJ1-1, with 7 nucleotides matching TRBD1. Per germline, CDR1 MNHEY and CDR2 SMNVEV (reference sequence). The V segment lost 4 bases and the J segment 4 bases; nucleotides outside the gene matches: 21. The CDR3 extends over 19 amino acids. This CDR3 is CASSSNLGEAGGWSTEAFF. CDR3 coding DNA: TGTGCCAGCAGTTCAAACCTAGGGGAGGCAGGGGGATGGAGCACTGAAGCTTTCTTT.

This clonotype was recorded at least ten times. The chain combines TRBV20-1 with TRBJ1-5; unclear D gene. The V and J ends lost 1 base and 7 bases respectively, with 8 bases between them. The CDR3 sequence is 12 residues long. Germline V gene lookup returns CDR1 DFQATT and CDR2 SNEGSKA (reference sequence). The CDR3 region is CSARVGAQPQHF. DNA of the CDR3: TGCAGTGCTAGAGTTGGTGCGCAGCCCCAGCATTTT.

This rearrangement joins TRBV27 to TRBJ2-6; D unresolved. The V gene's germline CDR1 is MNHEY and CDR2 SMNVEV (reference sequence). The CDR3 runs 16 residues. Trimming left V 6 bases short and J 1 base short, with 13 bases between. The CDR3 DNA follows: TGTGCCAGCAGGCCCCCCTTTCGGTCTGGGGCCAACGTCCTGACTTTC. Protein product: CASRPPFRSGANVLTF.

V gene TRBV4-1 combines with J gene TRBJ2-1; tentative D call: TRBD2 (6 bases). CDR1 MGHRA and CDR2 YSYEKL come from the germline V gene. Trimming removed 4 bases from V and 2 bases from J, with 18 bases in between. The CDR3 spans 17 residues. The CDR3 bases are TGCGCCAGCAGCCTCCAAGGTGGTAGCGGAACCTACAATGAGCAGTTCTTC. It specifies CASSLQGGSGTYNEQFF.

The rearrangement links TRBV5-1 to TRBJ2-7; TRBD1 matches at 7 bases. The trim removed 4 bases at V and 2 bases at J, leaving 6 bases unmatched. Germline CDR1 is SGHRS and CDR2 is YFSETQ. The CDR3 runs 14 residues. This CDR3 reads CASSGGQGAYEQYF. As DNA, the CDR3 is TGCGCCAGCAGCGGCGGGCAGGGGGCCTACGAGCAGTACTTC.

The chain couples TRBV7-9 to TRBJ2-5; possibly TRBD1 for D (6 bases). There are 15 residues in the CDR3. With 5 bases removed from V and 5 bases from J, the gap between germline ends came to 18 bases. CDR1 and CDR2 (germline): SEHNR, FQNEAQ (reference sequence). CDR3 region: CASSRQVVLGETQYF. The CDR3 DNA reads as TGTGCCAGCAGCCGACAGGTGGTCCTGGGGGAGACCCAGTACTTC.

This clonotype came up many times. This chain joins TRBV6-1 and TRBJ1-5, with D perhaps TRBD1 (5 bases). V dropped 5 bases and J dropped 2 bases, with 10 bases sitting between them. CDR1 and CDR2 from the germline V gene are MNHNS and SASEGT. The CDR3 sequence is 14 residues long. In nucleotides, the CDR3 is TGTGCCAGCAGTCTCAGGGTAGGCAATCAGCCCCAGCATTTT. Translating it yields CASSLRVGNQPQHF.

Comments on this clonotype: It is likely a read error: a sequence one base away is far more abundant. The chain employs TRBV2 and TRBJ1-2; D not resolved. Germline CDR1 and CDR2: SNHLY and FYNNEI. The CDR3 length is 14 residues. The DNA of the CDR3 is TGTGCCAGCACCGGTCCCACAGCTAACTATGGCAACACCTTC. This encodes CASTGPTANYGNTF.

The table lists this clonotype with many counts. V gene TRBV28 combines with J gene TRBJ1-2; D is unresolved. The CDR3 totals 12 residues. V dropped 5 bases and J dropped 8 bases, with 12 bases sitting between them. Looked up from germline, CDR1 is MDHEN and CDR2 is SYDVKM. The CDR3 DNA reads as TGTGCCAGCAGTGTCAGGCCCCGGGGCTACACCTTC. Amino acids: CASSVRPRGYTF.

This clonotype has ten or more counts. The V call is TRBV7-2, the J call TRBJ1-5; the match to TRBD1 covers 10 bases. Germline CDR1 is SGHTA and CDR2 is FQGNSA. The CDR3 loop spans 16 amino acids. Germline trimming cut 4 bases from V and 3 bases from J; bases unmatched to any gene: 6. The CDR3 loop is CASSSAGTGANQPQHF. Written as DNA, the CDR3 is TGTGCCAGCAGCTCAGCCGGGACAGGGGCCAATCAGCCCCAGCATTTT. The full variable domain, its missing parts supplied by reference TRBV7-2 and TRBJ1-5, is GAGVSQSPSNKVTEKGKDVELRCDPISGHTALYWYRQSLGQGLEFLIYFQGNSAPDKSGLPSDRFSAERTGGSVSTLTIQRTQQEDSAVYLCASSSAGTGANQPQHFGDGTRLSIL.

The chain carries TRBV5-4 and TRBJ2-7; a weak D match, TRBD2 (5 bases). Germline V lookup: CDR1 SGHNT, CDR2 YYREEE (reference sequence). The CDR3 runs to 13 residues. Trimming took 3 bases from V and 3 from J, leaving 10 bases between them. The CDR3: CASSSARGYEQYF. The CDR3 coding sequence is TGTGCCAGCAGCTCGGCCCGGGGCTACGAGCAGTACTTC.

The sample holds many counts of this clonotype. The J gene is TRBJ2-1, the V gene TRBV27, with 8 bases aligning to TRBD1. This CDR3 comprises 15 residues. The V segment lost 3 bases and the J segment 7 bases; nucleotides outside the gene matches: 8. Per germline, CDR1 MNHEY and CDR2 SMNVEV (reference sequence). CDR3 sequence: CASSFRQGAGNEQFF. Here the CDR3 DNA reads TGTGCCAGCAGTTTTCGCCAGGGGGCTGGGAATGAGCAGTTCTTC.

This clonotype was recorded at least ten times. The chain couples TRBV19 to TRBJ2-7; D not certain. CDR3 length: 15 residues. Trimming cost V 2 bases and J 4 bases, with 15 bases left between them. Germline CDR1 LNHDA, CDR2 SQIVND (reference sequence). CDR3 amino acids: CASSIKDDRPYEQYF. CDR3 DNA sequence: TGTGCCAGTAGTATAAAGGACGATCGACCTTACGAGCAGTACTTC.

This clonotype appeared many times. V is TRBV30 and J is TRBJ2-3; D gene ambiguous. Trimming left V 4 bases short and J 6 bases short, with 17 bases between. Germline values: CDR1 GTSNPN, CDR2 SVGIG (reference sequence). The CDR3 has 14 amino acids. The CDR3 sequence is CAWIPGLLGDTQYF. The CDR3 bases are TGTGCCTGGATCCCGGGCCTTTTGGGGGATACGCAGTATTTT. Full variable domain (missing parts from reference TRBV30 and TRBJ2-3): SQTIHQWPATLVQPVGSPLSLECTVEGTSNPNLYWYRQAAGRGLQLLFYSVGIGQISSEVPQNLSASRPQDRQFILSSKKLLLSDSGFYLCAWIPGLLGDTQYFGPGTRLTVL.

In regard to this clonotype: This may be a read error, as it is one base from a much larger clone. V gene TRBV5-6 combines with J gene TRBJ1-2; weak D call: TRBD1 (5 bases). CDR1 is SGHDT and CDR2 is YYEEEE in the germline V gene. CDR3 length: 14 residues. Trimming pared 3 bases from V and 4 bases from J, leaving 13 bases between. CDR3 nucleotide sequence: TGTGCCAGCAGCTCTGACGGGGGGGGCTATGGCTACACCTTC. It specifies CASSSDGGGYGYTF.

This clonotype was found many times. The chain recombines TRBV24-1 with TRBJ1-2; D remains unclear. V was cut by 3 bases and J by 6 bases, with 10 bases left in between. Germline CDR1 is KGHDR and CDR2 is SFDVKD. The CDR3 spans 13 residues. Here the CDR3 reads CATSDAGSNGYTF. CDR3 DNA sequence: TGTGCCACCAGTGATGCTGGGTCGAATGGCTACACCTTC.

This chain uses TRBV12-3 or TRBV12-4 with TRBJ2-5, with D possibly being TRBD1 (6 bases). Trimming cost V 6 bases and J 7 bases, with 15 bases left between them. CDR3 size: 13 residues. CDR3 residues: CASSSTGSGTQYF. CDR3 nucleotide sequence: TGTGCCAGCAGCTCAACAGGGTCAGGGACCCAGTACTTC.

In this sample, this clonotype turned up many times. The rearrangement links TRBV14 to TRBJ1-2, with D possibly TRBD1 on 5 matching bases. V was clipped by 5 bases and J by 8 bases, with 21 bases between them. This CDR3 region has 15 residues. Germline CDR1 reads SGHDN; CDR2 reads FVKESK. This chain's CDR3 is CASSAHDGAFGGYTF. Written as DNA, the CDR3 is TGTGCCAGCAGCGCCCACGACGGGGCCTTCGGGGGCTACACCTTC.

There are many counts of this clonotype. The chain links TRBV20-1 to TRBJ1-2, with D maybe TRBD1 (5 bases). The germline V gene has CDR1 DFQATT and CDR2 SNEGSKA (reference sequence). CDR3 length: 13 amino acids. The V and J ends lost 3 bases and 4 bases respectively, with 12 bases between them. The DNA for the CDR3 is TGCAGTGCTAGTCCCGGGACTGGCTATGGCTACACCTTC. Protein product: CSASPGTGYGYTF.

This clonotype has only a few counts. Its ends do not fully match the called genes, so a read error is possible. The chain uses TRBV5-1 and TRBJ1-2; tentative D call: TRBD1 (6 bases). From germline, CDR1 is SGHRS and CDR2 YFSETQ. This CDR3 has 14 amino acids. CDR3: CASSLGPGDYGCTF. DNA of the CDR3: TGCGCCAGCAGCTTGGGACCAGGGGACTATGGCTGCACCTTC.